This T cell receptor (beta chain) was recovered during a study of T cell repertoires and HLA-DP antigens (dated by TCRdb to the late 2010s). The study in broad terms: The study used an in vitro model of CD4+ T cell alloreactivity against allogeneic HLA-DP presented by transduced HeLa cells. One alloantigen differed from self by one peptide-binding groove amino acid, whereas the other differed by ten, modelling structurally similar versus dissimilar alloantigens. An average DNA input of approximately 220 ng was used for sorted CD137+CD4+ samples, compared with approximately 1.2 ug for pre-culture CD4+ samples. The three donors, two male and one female, ranged from the 18-to-29 to the 60-to-69 age band.

For CDR1 and CDR2, the germline V gene (reference sequence) lists MNHNY and SVGAGI. Cut back by 6 bases and 4 bases, the V and J ends lie 12 bases apart. The CDR3 runs 13 amino acids, cysteine and phenylalanine included. Only the CDR3 DNA stays, 39 bases, in frame from base 1. The paper's findings and limits, for the study overall: The naive and memory CD4+ repertoires were not analysed as separate populations. Clones undetected before culture had an average cumulative frequency of about 35% against one allele and approximately 50% against the other. Sorted CD137+ cells showed similar clonality against both alloantigens (approximately 0.37), much higher than the clonality of pre-culture samples (roughly 0.04). Limitations were identified as the inclusion of only a few donors, the use of a non-physiological HeLa antigen-presenting system, and the use of total CD4+ responder cells.

TCRB CDR3 regions were amplified with the immunoSEQ multiplex PCR using forward primers for 54 TRBV segments and reverse primers for 13 TRBJ segments. Pre-culture CD4+ samples were sequenced at deep resolution, targeting 200,000 T cell genomes. Sequencing of amplicons was performed on an Illumina HiSeq System, and 87 bp reads covering the CDR3 were generated. As for how the authors treated the data: Correction for PCR and sequencing errors was applied to reads, and CDR3 regions were defined through alignment to IMGT reference sequences. Synthetic template pools were used to estimate counts of templates and unique rearrangements. Clonality was computed as 1 minus Pielou's evenness. The Daley-Smith estimator was used to estimate richness. Repertoire overlap was measured with Morisita's index. Clones present in cultured samples but not detected in the pre-culture repertoire of the same donor were defined as low-abundance clones. TCRdb obtained this table from immuneACCESS and retained in-frame rearrangements with V and J assigned. These tables miss some clones; where compared with another copy, unresolved V genes account for less than half of the shortfall, and the remainder is unexplained. Clone size and V and J calls were adopted from that table, with D and trimming inferred from the DNA. The sample table holds about 110,000 clones, of which nearly 95% were seen once. The ten most abundant clones make up around 0.3% of the sample.

Magnetic bead negative selection was used to isolate untouched CD4+ T cells from Ficoll-separated PBMC, with purity averaging almost 98%. Untouched CD4+ T cells were isolated with magnetic beads from Ficoll-separated PBMC, and a purity of approximately 98% was reached with negligible CD8+ contamination. Donors were three healthy blood donors whose buffy coats supplied peripheral blood mononuclear cells. CMV seronegative status was shared by all three donors. The DNeasy Blood & Tissue Kit was used to extract genomic DNA. Genomic DNA from sorted CD137+CD4+ cells and from pre-culture CD4+ baseline samples of each subject was subjected to TCRB sequencing. About this clone itself: Its antigen target is currently unknown. No base quality values were provided; no much bigger clone lies one nucleotide off.

The receptor chain draws on TRBV6-6 and TRBJ1-2, with TRBD1 tentatively as D gene (5 bases match). The sequenced sample consisted of CD4+ T cells from PBMCs. The TCR comes from a woman between 18 and 29 years old in good health and CMV-seronegative. The CDR3 amino acid sequence is: CASRRRGLYGYTF. Read as DNA, the sequence is TGTGCCAGCAGGAGACGGGGCCTCTATGGCTACACCTTC.